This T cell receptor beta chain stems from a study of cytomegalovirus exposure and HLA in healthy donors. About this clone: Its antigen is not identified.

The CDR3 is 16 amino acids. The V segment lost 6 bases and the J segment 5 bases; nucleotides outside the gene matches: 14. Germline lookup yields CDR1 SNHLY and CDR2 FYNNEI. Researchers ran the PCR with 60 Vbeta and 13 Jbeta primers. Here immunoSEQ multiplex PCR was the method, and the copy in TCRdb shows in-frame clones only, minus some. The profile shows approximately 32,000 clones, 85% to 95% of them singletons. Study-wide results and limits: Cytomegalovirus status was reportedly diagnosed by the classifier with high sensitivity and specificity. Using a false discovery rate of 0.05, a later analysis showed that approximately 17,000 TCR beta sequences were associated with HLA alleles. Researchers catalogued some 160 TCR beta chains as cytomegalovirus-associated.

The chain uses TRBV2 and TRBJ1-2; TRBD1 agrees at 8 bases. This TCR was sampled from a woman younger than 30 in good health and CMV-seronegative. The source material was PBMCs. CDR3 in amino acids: CASSPQGGERLYGYTF. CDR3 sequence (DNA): TGTGCCAGCAGCCCACAGGGGGGGGAGCGGTTATATGGCTACACCTTC.